The 5 T cell receptor beta chains given below trace back to one sample, sequenced in a study of sequential checkpoint blockade in melanoma. Treatment of the sample: randomized to nivolumab then ipilimumab (arm A) or the reverse (arm B). Repertoires were generated with immunoSEQ multiplex PCR, while TCRdb's copy carries only in-frame clones and drops some. The top ten hold around 18% of the sample, which has over 25,000 clones, roughly 84% seen once. Sequencing was performed on CD8+ T cells sorted from blood (inferred from file names), taken from a patient given nivolumab and ipilimumab in sequence. The receptors come from a human donor with melanoma.

CDR3 sequence (DNA): TGTGCCAGCAGCCAAGCCAGGTTACGATTCACTGAAGCTTTCTTT. Amino acids: CASSQARLRFTEAFF. This sequence joins TRBV14 and TRBJ1-1; D uncertain. The CDR3 is 15 amino acids. The ends were cut back, 1 base at V and 4 bases at J, with 13 bases in the middle. The V gene's germline CDR1 is SGHDN and CDR2 FVKESK.

Only one count was recorded for this clone. This chain joins TRBV27 and TRBJ2-5; 11 bases are a match to TRBD2. CDR3 length equals 15 residues. Germline V gene sequence: CDR1 MNHEY, CDR2 SMNVEV (reference sequence). V lost 2 bases to trimming and J lost 11 bases; unmatched junction nucleotides: 10. CDR3 sequence reads: CASSLLAGGRGEQYF. In nucleotides, the CDR3 is TGTGCCAGCAGTTTACTAGCGGGAGGAAGAGGGGAGCAGTACTTC.

This chain links TRBV6-6 with TRBJ2-7; D ambiguous. CDR1 MNHNY and CDR2 SVGAGI come from the germline V gene (reference sequence). The length of the CDR3 is 12 residues. The ends were cut back, 10 bases at V and 0 bases at J, with 10 bases in the middle. The CDR3 loop is CATLVSSYEQYF. DNA for the CDR3: TGTGCCACCTTAGTGAGCTCCTACGAGCAGTACTTC.

The chain carries TRBV5-6 and TRBJ2-7, with a tentative D call TRBD1 (5 bases). Germline CDR1 reads SGHDT; CDR2 reads YYEEEE. With 3 bases removed from V and 0 bases from J, the gap between germline ends came to 13 bases. The CDR3 consists of 15 residues. This CDR3 is CASSYGAQGSYEQYF. CDR3 sequence (DNA): TGTGCCAGCAGCTATGGGGCGCAGGGCTCCTACGAGCAGTACTTC.

The V and J genes are TRBV30 and TRBJ2-1, with TRBD2 identical over 11 bases. The CDR3 has 14 amino acids. Trimming at V came to 5 bases and at J to 4 bases, leaving 4 bases not matched to a gene. Germline V lookup: CDR1 GTSNPN, CDR2 SVGIG (reference sequence). The CDR3 region has the DNA TGTGCCTGGGGGGGACTAGCGGCGTACAATGAGCAGTTCTTC. This codes for CAWGGLAAYNEQFF. The full variable domain, in which reference TRBV30 and TRBJ2-1 provide the parts outside the CDR3, is SQTIHQWPATLVQPVGSPLSLECTVEGTSNPNLYWYRQAAGRGLQLLFYSVGIGQISSEVPQNLSASRPQDRQFILSSKKLLLSDSGFYLCAWGGLAAYNEQFFGPGTRLTVL.